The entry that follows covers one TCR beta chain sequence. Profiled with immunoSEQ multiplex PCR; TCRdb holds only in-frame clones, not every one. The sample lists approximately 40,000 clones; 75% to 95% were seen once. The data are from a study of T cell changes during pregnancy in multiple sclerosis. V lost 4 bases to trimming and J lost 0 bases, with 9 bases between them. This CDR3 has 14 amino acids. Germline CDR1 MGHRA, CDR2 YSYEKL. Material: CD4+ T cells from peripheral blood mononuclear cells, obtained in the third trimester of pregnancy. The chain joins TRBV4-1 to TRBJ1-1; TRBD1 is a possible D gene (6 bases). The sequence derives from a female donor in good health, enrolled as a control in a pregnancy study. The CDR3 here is CASSPGQMNTEAFF. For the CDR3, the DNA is TGCGCCAGCAGCCCGGGACAAATGAACACTGAAGCTTTCTTT.